This T cell receptor (beta chain) stems from a study of T cell repertoires in cytomegalovirus infection. Study summary: Public TCR beta signatures were indicative of both CMV infection and a matching HLA type.

V gave up 4 bases and J gave up 0 bases, with 13 bases separating them. The CDR3 sequence is 15 residues long. Germline values: CDR1 MNHEY, CDR2 SVGEGT. Notes on the study in general: CMV-specific TCR beta clonotypes restricted by HLA-C were the ones dominating the ex vivo response. People with CMV and the relevant HLA were identified by cumulative public TCR beta family frequency.

MiXCR, applied by TCRdb to the reads, yields one record per CDR3 protein. This sample yields more than 90,000 distinct CDR3 sequences, of which roughly a tenth are seen a single time; roughly 29% belongs to the top ten. In this sample, this clonotype turned up many times. Antigen: not known. Material: PBMCs, sequenced either directly or after in vitro stimulation (not recorded which). The sequence was collected from a human donor in good health (CMV status not recorded). Some clones in this sample may be carry-over from other donors' samples. V gene TRBV6-2 or TRBV6-3 combines with J gene TRBJ2-7, with TRBD1 as a possible D gene (6 bases). The CDR3 DNA reads TGTGCCAGCAGTTCAGCAGGGACAAGCTCCTACGAGCAGTACTTC. This gives the protein CASSSAGTSSYEQYF.